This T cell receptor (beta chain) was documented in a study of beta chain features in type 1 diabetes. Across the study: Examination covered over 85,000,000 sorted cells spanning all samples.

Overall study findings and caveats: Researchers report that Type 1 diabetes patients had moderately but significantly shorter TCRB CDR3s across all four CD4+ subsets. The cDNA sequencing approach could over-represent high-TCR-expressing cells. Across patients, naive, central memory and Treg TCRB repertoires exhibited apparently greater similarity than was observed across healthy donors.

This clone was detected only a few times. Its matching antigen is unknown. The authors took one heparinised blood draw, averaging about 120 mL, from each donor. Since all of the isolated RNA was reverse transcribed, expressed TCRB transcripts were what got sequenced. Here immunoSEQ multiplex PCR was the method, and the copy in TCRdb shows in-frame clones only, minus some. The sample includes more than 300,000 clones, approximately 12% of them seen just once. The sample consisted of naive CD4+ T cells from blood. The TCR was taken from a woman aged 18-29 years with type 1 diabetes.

CDR3 sequence (DNA): TGTGCCAGCGGTCATTCCAGGGGGCCCGAGCAGTACTTC. Amino acid sequence: CASGHSRGPEQYF. V is TRBV6-5 and J is TRBJ2-7; 8 bases are shared with TRBD1. This CDR3 is built from 13 residues. Per the germline V gene, CDR1 is MNHEY and CDR2 is SVGAGI. The junction had 9 bases not matched to a gene; V was cut back by 8 bases and J by 6 bases.